A selection of T cell receptor beta chains follows, all from one sample in a study of T-cell memory formation after mild COVID-19. Each CDR3 protein gets one entry after TCRdb re-called the 5' RACE reads with MiXCR. The table lists hundreds of thousands of distinct CDR3 sequences, around a sixth of them singletons, with around 24% in the top ten. The specimen sequenced was PBMCs or a T cell subset sorted from them (not recorded which). Source of these receptors: a man aged 18 to 30 who had mild COVID-19 (a few samples of this study predate the infection). Cell type and time point are not known. Each CDR3 is given with its conserved first and last residue. Each record gives: clone size, D gene, J gene, V gene, CDR3 protein, CDR3 DNA. The D gene is left open where the match is weak. The listing skips clone size in some rows; elsewhere it reads once, few, many or a size class.

>NA|TRBD2|TRBJ2-3|TRBV7-6
CASTLAGGNTDTQYF
TGTGCCAGCACCCTAGCGGGGGGGAACACAGATACGCAGTATTTT
>few|TRBD2|TRBJ2-2|TRBV11-2
CASSSVEWTSFPGELFF
TGTGCCAGCAGCTCAGTGGAATGGACTAGCTTTCCTGGGGAGCTGTTTTTT
>NA|NA|TRBJ1-6|TRBV7-2
CASSLVLYNSPLHF
TGTGCCAGCAGCTTAGTCCTCTATAATTCACCCCTCCACTTT
>many|TRBD2|TRBJ2-3|TRBV24-1
CATGGLAGVIDTQYF
TGTGCCACCGGCGGACTAGCGGGGGTGATAGATACGCAGTATTTT
>many|NA|TRBJ2-3|TRBV15
CATSRVRPTRTDTQYF
TGTGCCACCAGCAGAGTCCGGCCAACCCGCACAGATACGCAGTATTTT
>NA|NA|TRBJ2-6|TRBV7-2
CASSSPGPGANVLTF
TGTGCCAGCAGCTCTCCGGGACCTGGGGCCAACGTCCTGACTTTC
>NA|NA|TRBJ2-7|TRBV12-3/TRBV12-4
CASSAVGASSYEQYF
TGTGCCAGCAGCGCCGTTGGGGCGAGCTCCTACGAGCAGTACTTC
>NA|NA|TRBJ2-5|TRBV9
CASSAQVEQETQYF
TGTGCCAGCAGCGCCCAGGTTGAGCAGGAGACCCAGTACTTC
>NA|NA|TRBJ1-1|TRBV12-5
CASGPTGQRALNTEAFF
TGTGCTAGTGGTCCTACGGGACAAAGGGCCTTGAACACTGAAGCTTTCTTT
>NA|NA|TRBJ2-1|TRBV7-9
CASSLEGTRTYNEQFF
TGTGCCAGCAGCTTAGAGGGGACACGGACCTACAATGAGCAGTTCTTC
>many|NA|TRBJ2-7|TRBV6-2/TRBV6-3
CASSSGGTYEQYF
TGTGCCAGCAGTTCCGGCGGAACCTACGAGCAGTACTTC
>many|NA|TRBJ2-5|TRBV20-1
CSAQWGARRETQYF
TGCAGTGCACAGTGGGGGGCGCGGAGAGAGACCCAGTACTTC
>many|NA|TRBJ1-1|TRBV12-3/TRBV12-4
CASSFSRGNTEAFF
TGTGCCAGCAGTTTTAGCAGGGGAAACACTGAAGCTTTCTTT
>few|TRBD1|TRBJ1-5|TRBV7-2
CASRQNQGDQPQHF
TGTGCCAGCAGACAAAATCAGGGGGATCAGCCCCAGCATTTT
>few|TRBD1|TRBJ2-7|TRBV12-3/TRBV12-4
CASSFAGTGNEQYF
TGTGCCAGCTCATTTGCCGGGACAGGTAACGAGCAGTACTTC
>few|TRBD2|TRBJ2-3|TRBV4-1
CASSRESGGATDTQYF
TGCGCCAGCAGCCGAGAAAGCGGGGGGGCCACAGATACGCAGTATTTT
>few|NA|TRBJ2-7|TRBV4-3
CASSQERHVSYEQYF
TGCGCCAGCAGCCAAGAAAGGCACGTGTCCTACGAGCAGTACTTC
>NA|NA|TRBJ2-1|TRBV2
CASSVVVHNEQFF
TGTGCCAGCAGTGTAGTAGTACACAATGAGCAGTTCTTC
>few|NA|TRBJ1-5|TRBV2
CASSGRARWDQPQHF
TGTGCCAGCAGTGGCCGTGCGCGCTGGGATCAGCCCCAGCATTTT
>NA|NA|TRBJ2-5|TRBV20-1
CSAQYRRETQYF
TGCAGTGCTCAGTACAGGCGAGAGACCCAGTACTTC
>many|TRBD2|TRBJ2-2|TRBV12-3/TRBV12-4
CASSPSGGGTGELFF
TGTGCCAGCAGTCCAAGCGGGGGTGGCACCGGGGAGCTGTTTTTT
>few|NA|TRBJ2-4|TRBV11-2
CASSLDGGLGRGIQYF
TGTGCCAGCAGCTTAGATGGGGGCCTGGGAAGGGGCATTCAGTACTTC
>few|NA|TRBJ1-6|TRBV7-2
CASSLGVQVHSPLHF
TGTGCCAGCAGCTTAGGGGTGCAAGTACACTCACCCCTCCACTTT
>few|TRBD1|TRBJ2-7|TRBV4-1
CASSQVGQGDDEQYF
TGCGCCAGCAGCCAAGTCGGCCAGGGGGATGACGAGCAGTACTTC
>NA|NA|TRBJ1-6|TRBV2
CASSANSPLHF
TGTGCCAGCAGTGCAAATTCACCCCTCCACTTT
>NA|NA|TRBJ1-5|TRBV19
CASSMGINILSNQPQHF
TGTGCCAGTAGTATGGGAATCAACATCCTAAGCAATCAGCCCCAGCATTTT
>NA|TRBD1|TRBJ1-2|TRBV28
CASSSSTGGYGYTF
TGTGCCAGCAGTTCTTCCACAGGGGGGTATGGCTACACCTTC